This T cell receptor (beta chain) was recorded in a study of T cells in Graves' hyperthyroidism and ophthalmopathy (dated by TCRdb to about 2019). For the wider study: Peripheral blood was collected at initial diagnosis, before any treatment. TCR V-J signatures able to tell the groups apart were searched for in a discovery cohort of 90 to 100 patients, of whom approximately 40 had Graves' ophthalmopathy and 57 had stable Graves' hyperthyroidism. Prospective prediction of ophthalmopathy was tested in an independent validation cohort consisting of roughly 20 hyperthyroidism patients and 17 patients who later progressed to ophthalmopathy. The 85 to 100 discovery patients were divided at random into training and test sets in a 7:3 ratio. The study also compared thyroid tissue and blood T-cell repertoires from five or six Graves' hyperthyroidism patients. Following sampling, methimazole starting at 30 mg daily was given to hyperthyroidism patients, and high-dose intravenous methylprednisolone was given to ophthalmopathy patients. According to the paper, TCR Vbeta CDR3 sequencing was carried out on more than 120 peripheral blood samples, which came from more than 40 ophthalmopathy, fewer than 80 hyperthyroidism and about 17 progressor patients. General conclusions and limits of the study: A 13 V-J signature model separated ophthalmopathy from stable hyperthyroidism, with nearly 90% sensitivity and roughly 82% specificity in cross-validation and 80%/75% in testing. Sample size was not statistically predetermined, and blinding of investigators to group allocation was not performed. In validation, progression to ophthalmopathy was predicted by the model with approximately 67% sensitivity and around 75% specificity, a median of around 6.5 months before onset. Most expanded thyroid clonotypes (frequency above 0.001) were also detected in blood, a finding suggesting that blood repertoires may reflect thyroid immune responses.

The TCR beta CDR3 regions were amplified from the RNA transcripts. The TCR CDR3 was subjected to a first round of RT-PCR using the HTBI primer set and the Qiagen OneStep RT-PCR kit. Libraries were constructed in a second round of multiplex PCR, after which size selection and purification were performed. Paired-end sequencing of the libraries was performed with 100 bp reads on an Illumina HiSeq2000. Processing in the source paper ran as follows. Raw data were processed with SOAPnuke, discarding reads with adapters, uncalled bases, mean Phred below 15, or no exact constant-primer or identifier match. High-quality paired reads were merged with COPE v1.2.5, and unique nucleotide sequences were defined as clonotypes. MiTCR v1.1 was used to align the clonotypes against IMGT TRBV, TRBD and TRBJ reference segments. The analysis was restricted to V-J combinations with a frequency above 0.0001, which together covered roughly 99% of the repertoires. The TCS score was defined as the ratio of F50 (clonal expansion) to E x V (chaos), calculated using BLOSUM62-based TCRdist between CDR3 peptides within each V-J. Welch's t-statistics and random forest reduced roughly 500 V-J features to 13, which were used in a naive Bayes classifier (R e1071). TCRdb reprocessed the public reads (quality trimming at Q25 with fastp, clone calling with MiXCR) and kept in-frame beta chains. Entries are consolidated by CDR3 protein sequence, retaining the most common genes and DNA. The V and J calls follow TCRdb's processing rather than the paper's. Counted in this sample were fewer than 750,000 distinct CDR3 sequences; approximately 14% of them appeared once. The biggest ten clones account for around 12% of the sample.

Ophthalmopathy patients had moderately to severely active disease, with a Clinical Activity Score of 3 or more, a NOSPECS grade of 4 or more, and a disease duration of less than 3 months. Any patient with an uncontrolled infection, another autoimmune disease, pregnancy or lactation was excluded. Clinical symptoms, serum thyroxine and TRAb, thyroid ultrasound, and orbital computed tomography formed the basis for the diagnoses. PBMCs were isolated from about 9.1 ml of fresh peripheral blood by Ficoll-Paque density gradient centrifugation. Total RNA was extracted with Trizol reagent, and quality was checked on an Agilent 2100 Bioanalyzer. From the germline V gene (reference sequence), CDR1 is SGHAT and CDR2 is FQDESV. From cysteine to phenylalanine, the CDR3 is 17 amino acids long. CDR3 DNA only is kept here, 51 bases in frame from base 1. From V the trimming removes 5 bases and from J it removes 4 bases, while the gene matches leave 5 bases of the junction unaccounted for.

In this sample, this clonotype turned up many times. There is no known antigen for this receptor. The record has no base qualities; no much larger clone is one base away. The chain was built from TRBV11-1 and TRBJ2-2; 15 bases in between match TRBD2. Specimen: blood. This clonotype originated in a woman aged 45 to 65 with Graves' ophthalmopathy. In nucleotide form, the sequence is TGTGCCAGCAGCCAGGGACTAGCGGGAGGAAGCACCGGGGAGCTGTTTTTT. This encodes CASSQGLAGGSTGELFF.